The entry below describes one T cell receptor (beta chain). Its specificity is not known. The sample originates from a study of blood T cells in healthy people across ages. Study conclusions and caveats: Bulk PBMC profiling left naive and antigen-experienced comparisons inconclusive. There were more naive CD4+ cells and higher diversity in long-lived donors than in aged donors.

The authors ran a second PCR of about 7 to 11 cycles using a sample-barcoded 5' primer and a J-beta primer mix. TCRdb analysed the 5' RACE reads with MiXCR anew, one entry per CDR3 protein. The data show about 780,000 distinct CDR3 sequences, about 59% seen once. Specimen: blood. The clonotype originates from a man aged 25 to 40 in good health.

The chain's CDR3 is CASSPWGGGSTDTQYF. The CDR3 DNA sequence: TGTGCCAGCAGCCCCTGGGGGGGGGGTAGCACAGATACGCAGTATTTT. The chain is built from TRBV7-3 and TRBJ2-3, with 7 positions matching TRBD2. The CDR3 covers 16 residues. The germline gives CDR1 SGHTA, CDR2 FQGTGA. The V and J ends lost 5 bases and 0 bases, in that order; junction bases with no gene match: 8. Based on the CDR3 plus reference TRBV7-3 and TRBJ2-3, the full variable domain is GAGVSQTPSNKVTEKGKYVELRCDPISGHTALYWYRQSLGQGPEFLIYFQGTGAADDSGLPNDRFFAVRPEGSVSTLKIQRTERGDSAVYLCASSPWGGGSTDTQYFGPGTRLTVL.